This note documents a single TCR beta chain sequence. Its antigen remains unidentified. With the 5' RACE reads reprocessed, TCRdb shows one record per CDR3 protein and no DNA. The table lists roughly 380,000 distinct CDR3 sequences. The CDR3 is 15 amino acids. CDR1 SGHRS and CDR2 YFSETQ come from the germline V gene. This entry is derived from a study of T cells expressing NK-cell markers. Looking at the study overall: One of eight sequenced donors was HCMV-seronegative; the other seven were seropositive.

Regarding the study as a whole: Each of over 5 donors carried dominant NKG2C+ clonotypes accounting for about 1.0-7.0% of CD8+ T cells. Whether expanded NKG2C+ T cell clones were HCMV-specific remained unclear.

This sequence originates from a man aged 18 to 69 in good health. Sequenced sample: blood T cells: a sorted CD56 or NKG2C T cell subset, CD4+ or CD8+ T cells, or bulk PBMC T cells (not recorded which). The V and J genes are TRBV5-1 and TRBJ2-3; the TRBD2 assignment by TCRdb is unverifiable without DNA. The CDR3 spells CASSRRLAVTDTQYF. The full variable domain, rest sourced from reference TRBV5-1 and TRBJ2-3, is KAGVTQTPRYLIKTRGQQVTLSCSPISGHRSVSWYQQTPGQGLQFLFEYFSETQRNKGNFPGRFSGRQFSNSRSEMNVSTLELGDSALYLCASSRRLAVTDTQYFGPGTRLTVL.